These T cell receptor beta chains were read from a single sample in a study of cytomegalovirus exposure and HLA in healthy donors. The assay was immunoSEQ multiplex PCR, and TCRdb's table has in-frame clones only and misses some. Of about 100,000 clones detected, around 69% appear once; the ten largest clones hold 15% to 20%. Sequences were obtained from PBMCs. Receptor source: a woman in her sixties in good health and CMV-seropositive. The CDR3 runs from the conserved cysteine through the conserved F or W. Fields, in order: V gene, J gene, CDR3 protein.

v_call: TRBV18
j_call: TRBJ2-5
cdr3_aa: CASSPGTGGIETQYF

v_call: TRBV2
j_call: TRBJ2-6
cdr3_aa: CASLLRVLLANVLTF

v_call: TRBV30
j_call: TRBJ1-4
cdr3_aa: CAWASGAPNEKLFF

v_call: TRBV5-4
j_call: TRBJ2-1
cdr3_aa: CASSPQGRVASSEQFF

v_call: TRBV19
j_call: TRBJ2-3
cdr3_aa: CASGIGQGADTQYF

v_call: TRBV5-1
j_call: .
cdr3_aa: CASSPMTGSYEQYF

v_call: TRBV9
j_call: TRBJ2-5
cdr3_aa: CASSAGGWQETQYF

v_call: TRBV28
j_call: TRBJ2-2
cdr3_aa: CASSPGQGDTGELFF

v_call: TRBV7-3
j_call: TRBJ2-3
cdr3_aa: CASSSSGFGTDTQYF

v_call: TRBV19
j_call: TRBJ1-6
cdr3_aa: CASSGEMTLHF

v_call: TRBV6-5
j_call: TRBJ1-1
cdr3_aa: CASSYAKGGRTEAFF

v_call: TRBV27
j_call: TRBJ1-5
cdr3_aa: CASSDRGMEQPQHF